This T cell receptor beta chain was profiled in a study of blood T cell repertoires in COVID-19. Looking at the study overall: The analysed material was cDNA or gDNA that came from T cells, B-cell-depleted T cells, or PBMCs.

The method was immunoSEQ multiplex PCR; TCRdb's version includes in-frame clones alone and lacks a portion of them. Of under 200,000 clones listed, about 86% are singletons. All enrollees were roughly 18 to 95 years old and from 25 or so US areas. Cohort placement rested on clinical history that participants reported themselves. What the recovered Cohort 3 donors had was two negative PCRs, clearance, or symptom resolution. This TCR came from a middle-aged man who had recovered from COVID-19. The sample was PBMCs or T cells enriched from blood (not recorded which).

Here the CDR3 reads CASSFVSSDQPQHF. CDR3 coding DNA: TGTGCCAGCAGTTTTGTCTCCTCGGATCAGCCCCAGCATTTT. This sequence joins TRBV2 and TRBJ1-5; D unresolved. The germline V gene encodes CDR1 SNHLY and CDR2 FYNNEI. V was trimmed by 5 bases and J by 5 bases, leaving 13 bases between them. The CDR3 loop spans 14 amino acids.